The clone carrying this T cell receptor (beta chain) appeared many times. TCRdb re-called the 5' RACE reads with MiXCR, one entry per CDR3 protein. The repertoire holds more than 25,000 distinct CDR3 sequences, with 5.5% as singletons. These data come from a study of T cells after yellow fever vaccination. The CDR3 is made up of 19 amino acids. J gave up 1 base and V 6 bases, and 17 bases lay outside the gene matches. Germline loops: CDR1 DFQATT, CDR2 SNEGSKA (reference sequence). Sequenced material: PBMCs, either bulk or a sorted T-cell subset (CD4+, CD8+, memory, or dextramer-sorted; not recorded which), taken 15 days after the yellow fever booster vaccination. The receptor's source is a man younger than 45 who received the YFV17D yellow fever vaccine. The chain recombines TRBV20-1 with TRBJ2-6; 8 nucleotides align to TRBD1. In DNA form, the CDR3 reads TGCAGTGCGAGACAGTCTCGAAGGACAGGGAGTTCTGGGGCCAACGTCCTGACTTTC. Translated, it gives CSARQSRRTGSSGANVLTF.